The 6 T cell receptor beta chains below were found in one sample sequenced in a study of T-cell memory formation after mild COVID-19. Each CDR3 protein is one row after TCRdb ran MiXCR on the 5' RACE reads. The sample consists of 500,000 to 550,000 distinct CDR3 sequences, roughly 20% of them appearing once. The specimen was PBMCs or a T cell subset sorted from them (not recorded which). All receptors derive from an adult woman who had mild COVID-19 (a few samples of this study predate the infection). Cell type and time point are not known.

This clonotype was observed a handful of times. The V gene is TRBV7-6, the J gene TRBJ1-1, with D unresolved. The germline gives CDR1 SGHVS, CDR2 FNYEAQ. The CDR3 is 13 amino acids. Trimming cost V 5 bases and J 1 base, with 8 bases left between them. The CDR3 DNA reads as TGTGCCAGCAGCCCCGGGAAGAACACTGAAGCTTTCTTT. Translation gives CASSPGKNTEAFF.

V and J are TRBV20-1 and TRBJ2-3; the match to TRBD1 covers 9 bases. Germline V gene data show CDR1 as DFQATT and CDR2 as SNEGSKA (reference sequence). J was trimmed by 2 bases and V by 2 bases; bases with no gene match: 11. The CDR3 spans 17 residues. CDR3 sequence reads: CSARPHRDREYTDTQYF. Here the CDR3 DNA reads TGCAGTGCTAGACCTCACCGGGACAGGGAGTACACAGATACGCAGTATTTT.

This clonotype appeared a few times. The genes are TRBV7-9 and TRBJ2-7; 8 bases are a match to TRBD2. V lost 1 base to trimming and J lost 3 bases; unmatched junction nucleotides: 5. This CDR3 has 15 amino acids. Germline values: CDR1 SEHNR, CDR2 FQNEAQ (reference sequence). The DNA of the CDR3 is TGTGCCAGCAGCTTAGAGCAAGCGGGGGTCTACGAGCAGTACTTC. Its protein product is CASSLEQAGVYEQYF.

This clonotype was observed a few times. The CDR3 DNA reads TGCGCCAGCAGCTTGGAACGGGGTACCTACAATGAGCAGTTCTTC. It is translated as CASSLERGTYNEQFF. The rearrangement links TRBV5-1 to TRBJ2-1, with D possibly TRBD2 on 5 matching bases. CDR3 size: 15 residues. Between the trimmed V and J ends, which lost 0 bases and 2 bases, there was a span of 9 bases. Germline V gene data show CDR1 as SGHRS and CDR2 as YFSETQ.

This clonotype has only a few counts. The gene calls are TRBV7-9 and TRBJ1-3; a possible D gene is TRBD1 (6 bases). Trimming removed 1 base at V and 6 bases at J, with 16 bases between. There are 16 residues in the CDR3. Germline V CDR1 and CDR2: SEHNR, FQNEAQ (reference sequence). As DNA, the CDR3 is TGTGCCAGCAGCTTAGAAGAGACAGGCCTCTCAAACACCATATATTTT. Protein product: CASSLEETGLSNTIYF.

This clonotype came up a few times. This chain joins TRBV27 and TRBJ1-4; 7 nucleotides align to TRBD1. Losses at the gene ends were 8 bases for V and 5 bases for J; bases not matched to a gene: 5. The CDR3 covers 13 residues. Germline lookup yields CDR1 MNHEY and CDR2 SMNVEV (reference sequence). The CDR3 DNA reads as TGTGCCAGCCGGGACAGTCCAAATGAAAAACTGTTTTTT. Encoded protein: CASRDSPNEKLFF.